A selection of T cell receptor beta chains follows, all from one sample in a study of blood T cell repertoires in COVID-19. TCRdb's table, derived via immunoSEQ multiplex PCR, lists solely in-frame clones and lacks some. This table holds about 110,000 clones, approximately 90% found once. Material: peripheral blood. Receptors were obtained from a human donor in a cohort sampled during active COVID-19. CDR3s include the opening cysteine and the closing phenylalanine or tryptophan. Fields, in order: J gene, V gene, D gene, clone size, CDR3 DNA, CDR3 protein. D genes are given only for firm matches. Part of the rows lack a size; the others show once, few, many or a class for expanded clones.

>TRBJ2-2|TRBV10-1|NA|once
TGCGCCAGCAGTGAGGGCCTCGACACCGGGGAGCTGTTTTTT
CASSEGLDTGELFF
>TRBJ2-2|TRBV10-3|TRBD2|NA
TGTGCCATCTCCGGGACTAGCCCCGGGGAGCTGTTTTTT
CAISGTSPGELFF
>TRBJ2-2|TRBV7-7|TRBD1|NA
TGTGCTAGCAGCGAGGCCTCCGGGACAGGTGTGACCGGGGAGCTGTTTTTT
CASSEASGTGVTGELFF
>TRBJ2-1|TRBV24-1|TRBD1|NA
TGTGCCACCAGTGACCCTAACCCTCGGACAGGGGACAATGAGCAGTTCTTC
CATSDPNPRTGDNEQFF
>TRBJ2-1|TRBV14|NA|NA
TGTGCCAGCAGCCAAGAGTCCCGGTGGGTGGGAGTGTCGCAGTTCTTC
CASSQESRWVGVSQFF
>TRBJ2-3|TRBV7-2|TRBD2|NA
TGTGCCAGCAGCTCGAGCGGGATAAGCACAGATACGCAGTATTTT
CASSSSGISTDTQYF
>TRBJ2-5|TRBV28|TRBD1|NA
TGTGCCAGCAGTTACCCCGGGACAGGGGCCAAGACCCAGTACTTC
CASSYPGTGAKTQYF
>TRBJ2-3|TRBV10-3|NA|NA
TGTGCCACCAGGACGGGATTCCAGTCAGATACGCAGTATTTT
CATRTGFQSDTQYF
>TRBJ2-1|TRBV6-5|NA|NA
TGTGCCAGCAGTTACGATGAAAACAGGTACAATGAGCAGTTCTTC
CASSYDENRYNEQFF
>TRBJ2-2|TRBV7-2|TRBD2|NA
TGTGCCAGCAGGCACGGGCCCAGCGGGAGTGCGAACACCGGGGAGCTGTTTTTT
CASRHGPSGSANTGELFF
>TRBJ2-7|TRBV9|NA|once
TGTGCCAGCAGCGACAGCTCCTACGAGCAGTACTTC
CASSDSSYEQYF
>TRBJ2-3|TRBV23-1|NA|NA
TGCGCCGGGCACCCCCCCCTCGGTACGCAGTATTTT
CAGHPPLGTQYF
>TRBJ2-3|TRBV4-2|TRBD2|NA
TGTGCCAGCAGCCAAGGGCTAGCGGGAGGGGCGGATACGCAGTATTTT
CASSQGLAGGADTQYF
>TRBJ2-7|TRBV6-6|NA|NA
TGTGCCAGCAGTTACTCAACAGAATCCTACGAGCAGTACTTC
CASSYSTESYEQYF
>TRBJ1-2|TRBV24-1|NA|NA
TGTGCCACCAGTGAGATAGGACTGAGCTATGGCTACACCTTC
CATSEIGLSYGYTF
>TRBJ2-1|TRBV9|TRBD2|NA
TGTGCCAGCAGCGTAGAGGTTAGCGGGGGGTTAGGCAATGAGCAGTTCTTC
CASSVEVSGGLGNEQFF
>TRBJ2-5|TRBV14|TRBD1|NA
TGTGCCAGCAGTCTAGCCCCGGGACAGGTTAGGAACCAAGAGACCCAGTACTTC
CASSLAPGQVRNQETQYF
>TRBJ2-7|TRBV6-2/TRBV6-3|TRBD1|NA
TGTGCCAGCAGTTCCCGTACAGGGGCCTACGAGCAGTACTTC
CASSSRTGAYEQYF
>TRBJ2-2|TRBV7-3|TRBD2|few
TGTGCCAGCAGCACGCAGACTAGCGGGAGCCCCCTGGGCACCGGGGAGCTGTTTTTT
CASSTQTSGSPLGTGELFF
>TRBJ1-5|TRBV6-5|NA|once
TGTGCCAGCAGTTACTTGTTAGGGGAACCCCAGCATTTT
CASSYLLGEPQHF
>TRBJ2-7|TRBV10-2|NA|NA
TGCGCCAGCAGTGATGTGCGAGGGCCCCCAGCGGTTCAGTACTTC
CASSDVRGPPAVQYF
>TRBJ1-1|TRBV9|NA|once
TGTGCCAGCAGCGTCTTGGCAGGGGAGAACACTGAAGCTTTCTTT
CASSVLAGENTEAFF
>TRBJ2-6|TRBV19|TRBD2|NA
TGTGCCAGTAGTATCCTGGCGGGAGGCCGCTCTGGGGCCAACGTCCTGACTTTC
CASSILAGGRSGANVLTF
>TRBJ1-3|TRBV9|TRBD1|NA
TGTGCCAGCAGCGTAACAGGGGACGGAAACACCATATATTTT
CASSVTGDGNTIYF
>TRBJ2-1|TRBV4-2|TRBD2|NA
TGTGCCAGCAGCCAAGAGAAGAATAGCGGGGGCGATGAGCAGTTCTTC
CASSQEKNSGGDEQFF
>TRBJ2-3|TRBV19|TRBD2|NA
TGTGCCAGTAGTAGTCCGCGGGGGTTTCTCGATACGCAGTATTTT
CASSSPRGFLDTQYF
>TRBJ1-4|TRBV6-5|NA|NA
TGTGCCAGCGGGGGGAGGCCTAATGAAAAACTGTTTTTT
CASGGRPNEKLFF
>TRBJ2-3|TRBV6-4|TRBD1|NA
TGTGCCAGCAGTGTGGACAGGGGGCGGGCAGATACGCAGTATTTT
CASSVDRGRADTQYF
>TRBJ2-1|TRBV15|TRBD2|NA
TGTGCCACCAGCAGAGATGGTAGTGGGGTTTTAGCGGGAAATGAGCAGTTCTTC
CATSRDGSGVLAGNEQFF
>TRBJ2-7|TRBV13|NA|NA
TGTGCCAGCAGCCCGGGGGTGCGTGAGCAGTACTTC
CASSPGVREQYF
>TRBJ2-3|TRBV18|NA|once
TGTGCCAGCTCACCCCTGGGGGTAGCGGATAGCACAGATACGCAGTATTTT
CASSPLGVADSTDTQYF
>TRBJ1-1|TRBV9|TRBD1|NA
TGTGCCAGCAGCCACCAGGGACAGACGAACACTGAAGCTTTCTTT
CASSHQGQTNTEAFF
>TRBJ1-5|TRBV24-1|NA|few
TGTGCCACCAGTGATCCAGGGGAGAGCAATCAGCCCCAGCATTTT
CATSDPGESNQPQHF
>TRBJ2-7|TRBV11-2|TRBD2|NA
TGTGCCAGCAGCCCAGCCAAACTAGCGGGAGGGCAAAGCGAGCAGTACTTC
CASSPAKLAGGQSEQYF
>TRBJ2-6|TRBV20-1|TRBD2|NA
TGCAGTGCTAGTACTAGCGGGAGGTTCTCCGGGGCCAACGTCCTGACTTTC
CSASTSGRFSGANVLTF
>TRBJ2-5|TRBV25-1|NA|NA
TGTGCCAGCAGTGGATCAGCGTTGGACCAAGAGACCCAGTACTTC
CASSGSALDQETQYF
>TRBJ2-1|TRBV3-1/TRBV3-2|NA|NA
TGTGCCAGCAGCCAAGATCTTGCAGTTGCCCTAGCCTATGAGCAGTTCTTC
CASSQDLAVALAYEQFF
>TRBJ2-3|TRBV9|NA|NA
TGTGCCAGCAGCGTAGCTCCGGGGTGGACAGATACGCAGTATTTT
CASSVAPGWTDTQYF
>TRBJ1-1|TRBV5-1|NA|NA
TGCGCCAGCAGCTTGTTTGAGGACACTGAAGCTTTCTTT
CASSLFEDTEAFF
>TRBJ1-2|TRBV6-5|NA|NA
TGTGCCAGCAGTTACGGGCAGGGGAGTTATGGCTACACCTTC
CASSYGQGSYGYTF